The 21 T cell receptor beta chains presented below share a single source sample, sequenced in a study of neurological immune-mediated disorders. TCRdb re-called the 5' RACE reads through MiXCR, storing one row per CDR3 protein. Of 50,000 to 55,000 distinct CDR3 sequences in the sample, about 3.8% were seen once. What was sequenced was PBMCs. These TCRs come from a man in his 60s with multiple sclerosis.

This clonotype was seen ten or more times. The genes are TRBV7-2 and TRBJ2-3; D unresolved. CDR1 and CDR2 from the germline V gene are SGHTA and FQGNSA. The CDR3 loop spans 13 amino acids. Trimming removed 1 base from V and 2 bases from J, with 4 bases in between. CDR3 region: CASSLDLTDTQYF. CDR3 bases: TGTGCCAGCAGCTTAGACCTCACAGATACGCAGTATTTT.

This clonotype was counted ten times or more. As DNA, the CDR3 is TGTGCCAGCAGTCCCGCCCCGGGCTCAGAATACGAGCAGTACTTC. Protein: CASSPAPGSEYEQYF. The genes are TRBV11-2 and TRBJ2-7; D gene ambiguous. The CDR3 has 15 residues. The ends were cut back, 6 bases at V and 4 bases at J, with 19 bases in the middle. The germline CDR1 and CDR2 sequences are SGHAT and FQNNGV.

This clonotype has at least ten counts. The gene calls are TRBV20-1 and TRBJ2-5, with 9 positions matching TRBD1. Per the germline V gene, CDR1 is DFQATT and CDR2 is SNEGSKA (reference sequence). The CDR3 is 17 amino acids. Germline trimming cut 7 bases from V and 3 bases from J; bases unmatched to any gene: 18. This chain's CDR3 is CSVGQGRGLRKKETQYF. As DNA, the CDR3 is TGCAGTGTTGGACAGGGGCGAGGATTAAGAAAGAAAGAGACCCAGTACTTC.

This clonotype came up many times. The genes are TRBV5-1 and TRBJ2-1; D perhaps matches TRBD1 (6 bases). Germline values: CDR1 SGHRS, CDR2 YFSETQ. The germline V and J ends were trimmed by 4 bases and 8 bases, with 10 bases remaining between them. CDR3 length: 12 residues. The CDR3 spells CASSTQGDEQFF. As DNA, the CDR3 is TGCGCCAGCAGCACACAGGGAGATGAGCAGTTCTTC.

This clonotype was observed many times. In nucleotides, the CDR3 is TGCAGTGTCGGGTTCGGGACAGGGGCCAAAGGCTACACCTTC. Its translation: CSVGFGTGAKGYTF. The rearrangement uses TRBV20-1 and TRBJ1-2; 10 bases fit TRBD1. The germline gives CDR1 DFQATT, CDR2 SNEGSKA (reference sequence). Germline trimming cut 7 bases from V and 8 bases from J; bases unmatched to any gene: 13. The CDR3 contains 14 residues.

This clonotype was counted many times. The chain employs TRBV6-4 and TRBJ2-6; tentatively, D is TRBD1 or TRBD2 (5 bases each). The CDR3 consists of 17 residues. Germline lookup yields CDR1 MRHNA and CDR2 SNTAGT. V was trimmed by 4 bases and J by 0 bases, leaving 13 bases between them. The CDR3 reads CASSVGREISGANVLTF. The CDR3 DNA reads TGTGCCAGCAGTGTAGGCAGGGAGATCTCTGGGGCCAACGTCCTGACTTTC.

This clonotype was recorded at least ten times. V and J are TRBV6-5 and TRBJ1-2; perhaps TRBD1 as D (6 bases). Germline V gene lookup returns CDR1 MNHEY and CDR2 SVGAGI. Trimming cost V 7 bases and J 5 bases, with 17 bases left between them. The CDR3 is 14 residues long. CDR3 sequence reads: CASTNAGGLYGYTF. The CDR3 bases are TGTGCCAGCACTAACGCGGGGGGGCTTTATGGCTACACCTTC.

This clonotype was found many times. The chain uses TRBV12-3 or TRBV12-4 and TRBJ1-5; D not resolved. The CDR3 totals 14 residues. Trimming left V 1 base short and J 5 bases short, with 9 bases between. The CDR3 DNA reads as TGTGCCAGCAGTTTAGAAACGCCGCATCAGCCCCAGCATTTT. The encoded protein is CASSLETPHQPQHF.

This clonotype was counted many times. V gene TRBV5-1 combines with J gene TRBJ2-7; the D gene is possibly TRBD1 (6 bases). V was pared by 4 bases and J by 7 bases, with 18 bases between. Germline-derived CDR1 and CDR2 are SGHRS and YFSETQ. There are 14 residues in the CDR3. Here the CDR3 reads CASSLTGFGTEQYF. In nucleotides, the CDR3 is TGCGCCAGCAGCCTAACAGGGTTCGGGACGGAGCAGTACTTC.

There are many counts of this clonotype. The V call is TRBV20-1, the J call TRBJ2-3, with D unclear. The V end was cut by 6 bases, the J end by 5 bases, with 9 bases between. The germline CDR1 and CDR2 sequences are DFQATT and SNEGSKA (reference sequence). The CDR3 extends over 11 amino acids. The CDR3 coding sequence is TGCAGTGCCCCCCTCCTAGATACGCAGTATTTT. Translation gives CSAPLLDTQYF.

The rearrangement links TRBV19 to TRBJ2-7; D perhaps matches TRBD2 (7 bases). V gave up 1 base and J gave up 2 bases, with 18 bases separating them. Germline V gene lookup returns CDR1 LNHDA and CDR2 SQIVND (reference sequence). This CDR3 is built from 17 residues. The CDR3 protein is CASSIGLRGGGPYEQYF. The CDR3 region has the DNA TGTGCCAGTAGTATAGGCCTCCGGGGAGGGGGGCCCTACGAGCAGTACTTC.

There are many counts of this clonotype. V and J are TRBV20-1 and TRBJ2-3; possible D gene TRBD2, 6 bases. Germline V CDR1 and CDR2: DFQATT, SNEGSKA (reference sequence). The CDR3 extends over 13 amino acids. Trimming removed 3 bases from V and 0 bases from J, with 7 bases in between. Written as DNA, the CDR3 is TGCAGTGCTAGGCGGGGTAGCACAGATACGCAGTATTTT. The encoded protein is CSARRGSTDTQYF.

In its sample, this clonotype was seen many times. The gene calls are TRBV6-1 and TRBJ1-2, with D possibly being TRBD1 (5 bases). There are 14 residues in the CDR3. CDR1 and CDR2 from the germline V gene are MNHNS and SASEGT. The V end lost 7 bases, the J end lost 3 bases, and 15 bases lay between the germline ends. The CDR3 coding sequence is TGTGCCAGCACCCCGGGACGGACGTACTATGGCTACACCTTC. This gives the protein CASTPGRTYYGYTF.

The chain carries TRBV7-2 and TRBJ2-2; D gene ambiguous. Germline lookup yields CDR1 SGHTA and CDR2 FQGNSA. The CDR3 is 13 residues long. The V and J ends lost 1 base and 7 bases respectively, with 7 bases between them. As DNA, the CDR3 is TGTGCCAGCAGCTTAGGGATCGGCGGGGAGCTGTTTTTT. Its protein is CASSLGIGGELFF.

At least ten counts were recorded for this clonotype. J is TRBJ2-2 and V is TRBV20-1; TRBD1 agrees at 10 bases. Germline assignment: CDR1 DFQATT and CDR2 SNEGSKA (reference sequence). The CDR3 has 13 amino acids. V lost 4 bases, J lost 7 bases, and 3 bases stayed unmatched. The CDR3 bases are TGCAGTGCTATGGACAGGGGGATCGGGGAGCTGTTTTTT. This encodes CSAMDRGIGELFF.

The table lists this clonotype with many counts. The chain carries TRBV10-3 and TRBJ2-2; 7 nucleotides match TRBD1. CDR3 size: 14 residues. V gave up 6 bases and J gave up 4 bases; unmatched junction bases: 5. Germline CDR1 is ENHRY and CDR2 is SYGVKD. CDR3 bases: TGTGCCATCAGGGGGACAGTCTCCACCGGGGAGCTGTTTTTT. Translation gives CAIRGTVSTGELFF.

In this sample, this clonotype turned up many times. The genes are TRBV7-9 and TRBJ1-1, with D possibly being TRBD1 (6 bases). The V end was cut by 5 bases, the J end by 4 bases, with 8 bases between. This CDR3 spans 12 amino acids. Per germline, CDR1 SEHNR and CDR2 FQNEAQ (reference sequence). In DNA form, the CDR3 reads TGTGCCAGCAGCCCGGACAGCACTGAAGCTTTCTTT. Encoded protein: CASSPDSTEAFF.

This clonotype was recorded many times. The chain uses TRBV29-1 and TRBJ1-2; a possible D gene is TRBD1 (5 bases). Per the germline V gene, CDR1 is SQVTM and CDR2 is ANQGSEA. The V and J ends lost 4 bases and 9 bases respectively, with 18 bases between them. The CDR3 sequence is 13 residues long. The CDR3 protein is CSVVSATATSYTF. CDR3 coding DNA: TGCAGCGTTGTGTCCGCGACAGCGACTAGCTACACCTTC.

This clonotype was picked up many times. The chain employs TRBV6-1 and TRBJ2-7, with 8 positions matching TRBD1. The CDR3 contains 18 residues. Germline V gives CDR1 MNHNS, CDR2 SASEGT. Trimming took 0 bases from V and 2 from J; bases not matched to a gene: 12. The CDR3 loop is CASSEARRQGSVPYEQYF. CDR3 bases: TGTGCCAGCAGTGAAGCGCGGCGACAGGGGTCAGTCCCCTACGAGCAGTACTTC.

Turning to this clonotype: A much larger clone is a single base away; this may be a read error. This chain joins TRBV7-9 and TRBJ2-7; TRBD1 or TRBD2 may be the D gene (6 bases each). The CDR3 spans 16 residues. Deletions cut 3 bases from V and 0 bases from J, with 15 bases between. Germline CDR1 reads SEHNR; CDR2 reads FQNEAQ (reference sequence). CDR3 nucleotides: TGTGCCAGCAGCTTCCCGCAGGGGACTGACTCCTACGAGCAGTACTTC. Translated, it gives CASSFPQGTDSYEQYF.

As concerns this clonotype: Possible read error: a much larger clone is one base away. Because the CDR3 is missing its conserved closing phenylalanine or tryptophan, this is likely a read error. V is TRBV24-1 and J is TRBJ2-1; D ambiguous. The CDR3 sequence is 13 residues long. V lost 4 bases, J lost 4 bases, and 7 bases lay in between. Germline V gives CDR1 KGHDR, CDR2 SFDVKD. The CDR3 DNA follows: TGTGCCACCAGTGAAGGCCGATACAATGAGCAGTTCATC. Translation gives CATSEGRYNEQFI.